These 27 T cell receptor beta chains were all obtained from the same sample, sequenced in a study of a mutant IDH1 vaccine in newly diagnosed glioma. Sequencing was performed with immunoSEQ multiplex PCR; in TCRdb, only in-frame clones are kept and a portion is missing. The repertoire holds around 28,000 clones, with about 89% as singletons. For these TCRs, the target antigens are not known. Indicated time point: week 5, during vaccination. Doses consisted of 300 ug of mutant IDH1 20-mer peptide each, paired with topical imiquimod. The input for sequencing was PBMCs, taken from a glioma patient whose treatment included an IDH1 peptide vaccine. Every receptor here comes from a man aged 18 to 30 with glioma.

This clone was observed once. The chain is built from TRBV2 and TRBJ1-2; D not resolved. The CDR3 is 13 residues long. Germline CDR1 is SNHLY and CDR2 is FYNNEI. V gave up 7 bases and J gave up 0 bases, with 9 bases separating them. The CDR3 sequence is CASTGVTNYGYTF. The CDR3 region has the DNA TGTGCCAGCACCGGGGTAACTAACTATGGCTACACCTTC.

The chain has TRBV27 and TRBJ2-7; D remains ambiguous. The CDR3 loop spans 13 amino acids. Trimming pared 6 bases from V and 3 bases from J, leaving 12 bases between. Germline V gene sequence: CDR1 MNHEY, CDR2 SMNVEV (reference sequence). The CDR3 loop is CASSLTPNYEQYF. In nucleotides, the CDR3 is TGTGCCAGCAGCCTTACCCCAAACTACGAGCAGTACTTC.

The chain uses TRBV20-1 and TRBJ2-7; 7 nucleotides align to TRBD2. The germline V gene encodes CDR1 DFQATT and CDR2 SNEGSKA (reference sequence). CDR3 length: 11 amino acids. V lost 3 bases to trimming and J lost 6 bases; unmatched junction nucleotides: 2. The DNA for the CDR3 is TGCAGTGCTAGGGGGGGGACCGAGCAGTACTTC. It is translated as CSARGGTEQYF.

CDR3 nucleotide sequence: TGCGCCAGCAGCTTCCGGAGTAGCCGTGAGACCCAGTACTTC. Residues: CASSFRSSRETQYF. This chain joins TRBV5-1 and TRBJ2-5; D unresolved. Per germline, CDR1 SGHRS and CDR2 YFSETQ. With 2 bases removed from V and 5 bases from J, the gap between germline ends came to 13 bases. The CDR3 extends over 14 amino acids.

In nucleotides, the CDR3 is TGTGCCAGCAGTGACGCAGGGAGGAACACTGAAGCTTTCTTT. Its translation is CASSDAGRNTEAFF. V gene TRBV25-1 combines with J gene TRBJ1-1, with D perhaps matching TRBD1 (5 bases). From germline, CDR1 is MGHDK and CDR2 SYGVNS. This CDR3 spans 14 amino acids. The V end was cut by 3 bases, the J end by 1 base, with 9 bases between.

The chain joins TRBV6-1 to TRBJ2-3; 7 bases line up with TRBD2. V gave up 4 bases and J gave up 0 bases; unmatched junction bases: 4. Germline loops: CDR1 MNHNS, CDR2 SASEGT. This CDR3 comprises 15 residues. The CDR3 DNA reads as TGTGCCAGCAGTGGATCTAGCGGAAGCACAGATACGCAGTATTTT. Translation: CASSGSSGSTDTQYF.

By proportion, this clone is medium-sized (0.01 to 0.1%). Other DNA sequences in this sample translate to the same CDR3. The genes are TRBV5-6 and TRBJ1-3; perhaps TRBD1 as D (6 bases). This CDR3 is 14 amino acids long. The V and J ends lost 2 bases and 4 bases respectively, with 10 bases between them. Germline assignment: CDR1 SGHDT and CDR2 YYEEEE. CDR3 in DNA: TGTGCCAGCAGCTTTAGGGGGGCAGGAAACACCATATATTTT. Translated, it gives CASSFRGAGNTIYF.

The genes are TRBV7-9 and TRBJ1-1, with no clear D. Germline CDR1 is SEHNR and CDR2 is FQNEAQ (reference sequence). This CDR3 spans 14 amino acids. V lost 5 bases to trimming and J lost 1 base, with 11 bases between them. Written as DNA, the CDR3 is TGTGCCAGCAGCCCTCTGGGCGAGAACACTGAAGCTTTCTTT. Amino acids: CASSPLGENTEAFF.

This chain uses TRBV19 with TRBJ2-7; TRBD2 aligns across 7 bases. The germline V gene has CDR1 LNHDA and CDR2 SQIVND (reference sequence). This CDR3 is 12 amino acids long. The trim removed 5 bases at V and 6 bases at J, leaving 4 bases unmatched. The CDR3, as DNA: TGTGCCAGTAGTCCCGGGGGGTCCGAGCAGTACTTC. Its protein product is CASSPGGSEQYF.

This rearrangement joins TRBV7-6 to TRBJ1-2, with TRBD1 identical over 8 bases. CDR3 length equals 15 residues. Trimming removed 4 bases from V and 8 bases from J; junction bases left unmatched: 12. Germline V lookup: CDR1 SGHVS, CDR2 FNYEAQ. CDR3 protein: CASSSGTGGLGGYTF. The CDR3 DNA sequence: TGTGCCAGCAGCTCCGGGACAGGCGGGTTGGGGGGCTACACCTTC.

The genes are TRBV5-4 and TRBJ1-5, with TRBD1 identical over 7 bases. V was clipped by 1 base and J by 4 bases; unmatched bases: 11. The CDR3 is 17 residues long. Germline CDR1 and CDR2: SGHNT and YYREEE (reference sequence). The CDR3 DNA follows: TGTGCCAGCAGCTTGTTTAGGCGACAGGGTAGGAATCAGCCCCAGCATTTT. It encodes CASSLFRRQGRNQPQHF. The entire variable domain, with the rest obtained from reference TRBV5-4 and TRBJ1-5, is as follows: ETGVTQSPTHLIKTRGQQVTLRCSSQSGHNTVSWYQQALGQGPQFIFQYYREEENGRGNFPPRFSGLQFPNYSSELNVNALELDDSALYLCASSLFRRQGRNQPQHFGDGTRLSIL.

The CDR3 sequence is CAWSVPKGQGFYEQYF. CDR3 coding DNA: TGTGCCTGGAGTGTACCAAAGGGGCAGGGGTTCTACGAGCAGTACTTC. The chain uses TRBV30 and TRBJ2-7; D is possibly TRBD1 (6 bases). V lost 0 bases and J 3 bases, leaving 18 bases between the germline ends. Germline V CDR1 and CDR2: GTSNPN, SVGIG (reference sequence). CDR3 length equals 16 residues.

V usage is TRBV19 and J usage is TRBJ1-5; TRBD1 matches at 7 bases. The CDR3 runs to 16 residues. V shed 4 bases and J 7 bases; nucleotides not matched to a gene: 13. CDR1 is LNHDA, CDR2 SQIVND, per germline (reference sequence). CDR3 nucleotides: TGTGCCAGTAGTAGGGCCCCGGGACAGAAGATCCAGCCCCAGCATTTT. This sequence encodes CASSRAPGQKIQPQHF.

CDR3 sequence (DNA): TGTGCCAGCAGTTCGGTAGGGAATGAGCAGTTCTTC. The encoded protein is CASSSVGNEQFF. The J gene is TRBJ2-1, the V gene TRBV6-5; no clear D gene. The CDR3 extends over 12 amino acids. CDR1 MNHEY and CDR2 SVGAGI come from the germline V gene. Trimming stripped 4 bases from V and 7 bases from J, with 8 bases between.

This rearrangement joins TRBV18 to TRBJ2-3, with 13 positions matching TRBD2. Per germline, CDR1 KGHSH and CDR2 LQKENI. This CDR3 spans 16 amino acids. Germline trimming cut 6 bases from V and 4 bases from J; bases unmatched to any gene: 7. The CDR3 region has the DNA TGTGCCAGCTCTACGTGGACTAGCGGGAGCGCAGATACGCAGTATTTT. Protein: CASSTWTSGSADTQYF.

The V and J genes are TRBV29-1 and TRBJ2-1; 14 bases align to TRBD2. V gave up 5 bases and J gave up 8 bases; unmatched junction bases: 8. The CDR3 length is 15 residues. From germline, CDR1 is SQVTM and CDR2 ANQGSEA. The CDR3 sequence is CSVSQPGLAGDEQFF. CDR3 coding DNA: TGCAGCGTTTCCCAGCCGGGACTAGCGGGAGATGAGCAGTTCTTC.

The rearrangement uses TRBV30 and TRBJ2-1; a possible D gene is TRBD1 (6 bases). V shed 0 bases and J shed 3 bases, with 6 bases lying between them. The CDR3 has 13 amino acids. Germline-derived CDR1 and CDR2 are GTSNPN and SVGIG (reference sequence). CDR3 DNA: TGTGCCTGGAGTGTAGGGGGCTACAATGAGCAGTTCTTC. Translated, it gives CAWSVGGYNEQFF.

The V call is TRBV30, the J call TRBJ1-1; the D gene is possibly TRBD1 (6 bases). The CDR3 has 14 amino acids. V gave up 3 bases and J gave up 1 base, with 12 bases separating them. Germline V lookup: CDR1 GTSNPN, CDR2 SVGIG (reference sequence). CDR3 sequence (DNA): TGTGCCTGGAGCCGGGGGCTGAGGAACACTGAAGCTTTCTTT. Translation: CAWSRGLRNTEAFF.

The J gene is TRBJ1-2, the V gene TRBV10-3, with TRBD1 matching over 9 bases. In germline, CDR1 is ENHRY, CDR2 SYGVKD. After removal of 7 bases from V and 8 bases from J, the junction contained 5 bases not matched to a gene. This CDR3 has 12 residues. The CDR3 reads CAIKGQGQGYTF. For the CDR3, the DNA is TGTGCCATCAAAGGACAGGGGCAAGGCTACACCTTC.

The V and J genes are TRBV4-3 and TRBJ1-5; no clear D gene. This CDR3 has 18 residues. Deletions cut 1 base from V and 2 bases from J, with 18 bases between. In germline, CDR1 is LGHNA, CDR2 YSLEER. CDR3 bases: TGCGCCAGCAGCCAAGTAGACATTCGACAAGTCCGCAATCAGCCCCAGCATTTT. It specifies CASSQVDIRQVRNQPQHF.

CDR3 region: CATSRDGTDSYSYYGYTF. The CDR3 DNA sequence: TGTGCCACCAGCAGAGATGGAACAGACTCGTATTCTTACTATGGCTACACCTTC. V usage is TRBV15 and J usage is TRBJ1-2, with D unclear. The CDR3 spans 18 residues. V gave up 0 bases and J gave up 3 bases, with 20 bases separating them. Germline CDR1 reads LNHNV; CDR2 reads YYDKDF (reference sequence).

The chain uses TRBV6-6 and TRBJ2-4; D uncertain. Germline V gene lookup returns CDR1 MNHNY and CDR2 SVGAGI (reference sequence). The CDR3 is 12 residues long. Trimming stripped 2 bases from V and 5 bases from J, with 4 bases between. The CDR3: CASSYTENIQYF. The CDR3 nucleotides are TGTGCCAGCAGTTACACAGAAAACATTCAGTACTTC.

J is TRBJ2-6 and V is TRBV5-5, with a tentative D call TRBD1 (6 bases). Germline V gene lookup returns CDR1 SGHKS and CDR2 YYEKEE (reference sequence). This CDR3 is built from 15 residues. V lost 4 bases to trimming and J lost 0 bases, with 8 bases between them. The CDR3 sequence: CASSTGFSGANVLTF. The CDR3 coding sequence is TGTGCCAGCAGCACAGGGTTCTCTGGGGCCAACGTCCTGACTTTC.

The count of this clone is one. This chain links TRBV4-3 with TRBJ2-4; no definite D call. The CDR3 covers 13 residues. V was cut by 0 bases and J by 8 bases, with 8 bases left in between. Germline assignment: CDR1 LGHNA and CDR2 YSLEER. This chain's CDR3 is CASSQESGHIQYF. The CDR3 coding sequence is TGCGCCAGCAGCCAAGAATCTGGGCACATTCAGTACTTC.

V and J are TRBV30 and TRBJ2-1; D uncertain. This CDR3 has 12 residues. CDR1 is GTSNPN, CDR2 SVGIG, per germline (reference sequence). Trimming stripped 0 bases from V and 5 bases from J, with 5 bases between. CDR3 residues: CAWSVNNNEQFF. The DNA of the CDR3 is TGTGCCTGGAGTGTCAACAACAATGAGCAGTTCTTC.

This clone was picked up one time. J is TRBJ2-6 and V is TRBV25-1; D call uncertain. The CDR3 has 14 amino acids. V lost 5 bases, J lost 2 bases, and 7 bases lay in between. The V gene's germline CDR1 is MGHDK and CDR2 SYGVNS. The CDR3 spells CASSMGAGANVLTF. CDR3 nucleotide sequence: TGTGCCAGCAGTATGGGCGCTGGGGCCAACGTCCTGACTTTC.

This rearrangement joins TRBV5-6 to TRBJ1-1; perhaps TRBD1 as D (6 bases). This CDR3 is 13 amino acids long. Deletions cut 1 base from V and 6 bases from J, with 10 bases between. Germline CDR1 SGHDT, CDR2 YYEEEE. The CDR3 region is CASSLRGGSEAFF. CDR3 sequence (DNA): TGTGCCAGCAGCTTGAGGGGGGGCTCTGAAGCTTTCTTT. The full variable domain, with the rest looked up from reference TRBV5-6 and TRBJ1-1, is DAGVTQSPTHLIKTRGQQVTLRCSPKSGHDTVSWYQQALGQGPQFIFQYYEEEERQRGNFPDRFSGHQFPNYSSELNVNALLLGDSALYLCASSLRGGSEAFFGQGTRLTVV.